The 6 T cell receptor beta chains in this list originate from one sample, sequenced in a study of blood T cell repertoires in COVID-19. Clones were sequenced by immunoSEQ multiplex PCR, and TCRdb holds only the in-frame ones, with some missing. The repertoire includes 470,000 or so clones, 70% to 90% of them detected once, and 3% to 3.5% sits in the top ten. The source material was peripheral blood. The source of these receptors is a human donor in a cohort sampled during active COVID-19.

The table lists this clone with a count of one. The CDR3 DNA sequence: TGTGCCAGTAGCCCGTCACTAGTCAGTCCCTACAATGAGCAGTTCTTC. This gives the protein CASSPSLVSPYNEQFF. V and J are TRBV19 and TRBJ2-1; D is perhaps TRBD2 (5 bases). This CDR3 contains 16 residues. V was trimmed by 6 bases and J by 2 bases, leaving 17 bases between them. The V gene's germline CDR1 is LNHDA and CDR2 SQIVND (reference sequence).

The rearrangement joins TRBV6-4 to TRBJ2-1; 9 positions agree with TRBD2. The CDR3 extends over 15 amino acids. The germline CDR1 and CDR2 sequences are MRHNA and SNTAGT. The J segment lost 7 bases and the V segment lost 2 bases, leaving 6 bases of the junction unmatched. The CDR3 here is CASSDGAGGRNEQFF. The CDR3 DNA follows: TGTGCCAGCAGTGACGGTGCGGGAGGGAGAAATGAGCAGTTCTTC.

The chain carries TRBV27 and TRBJ2-3, with 7 positions matching TRBD1. The germline V gene has CDR1 MNHEY and CDR2 SMNVEV (reference sequence). The V gene end was trimmed by 3 bases and the J gene end by 4 bases; junction bases not matched to a gene: 13. CDR3 size: 17 residues. The CDR3 sequence is CASSFRSRTGGADTQYF. For the CDR3, the DNA is TGTGCCAGCAGTTTTAGAAGTAGGACAGGTGGAGCAGATACGCAGTATTTT.

The V and J genes are TRBV24-1 and TRBJ2-5; 8 positions agree with TRBD2. The CDR3 runs 14 residues. V shed 4 bases and J 5 bases; nucleotides not matched to a gene: 5. Germline V gives CDR1 KGHDR, CDR2 SFDVKD. As DNA, the CDR3 is TGTGCCACCAGTGACGGGACTAGGGAGGAGACCCAGTACTTC. Amino acids: CATSDGTREETQYF.

The chain uses TRBV7-3 and TRBJ2-7; 9 nucleotides line up with TRBD2. Germline V gives CDR1 SGHTA, CDR2 FQGTGA. V dropped 10 bases and J dropped 2; count of bases not matched to a gene: 9. The CDR3 runs 14 residues. Here the CDR3 DNA reads TGTGCCAATTCAAGAGAGCGGGAGGCCTACGAGCAGTACTTC. This translates into CANSREREAYEQYF.

The chain carries TRBV7-9 and TRBJ2-7, with 13 bases fitting TRBD2. This CDR3 is 18 amino acids long. The junction had 11 bases not matched to a gene; V was cut back by 4 bases and J by 2 bases. The germline gives CDR1 SEHNR, CDR2 FQNEAQ (reference sequence). CDR3: CASSSGLAGVLLTYEQYF. The CDR3 DNA sequence: TGTGCCAGCAGCTCAGGACTAGCGGGAGTCCTTTTGACCTACGAGCAGTACTTC.